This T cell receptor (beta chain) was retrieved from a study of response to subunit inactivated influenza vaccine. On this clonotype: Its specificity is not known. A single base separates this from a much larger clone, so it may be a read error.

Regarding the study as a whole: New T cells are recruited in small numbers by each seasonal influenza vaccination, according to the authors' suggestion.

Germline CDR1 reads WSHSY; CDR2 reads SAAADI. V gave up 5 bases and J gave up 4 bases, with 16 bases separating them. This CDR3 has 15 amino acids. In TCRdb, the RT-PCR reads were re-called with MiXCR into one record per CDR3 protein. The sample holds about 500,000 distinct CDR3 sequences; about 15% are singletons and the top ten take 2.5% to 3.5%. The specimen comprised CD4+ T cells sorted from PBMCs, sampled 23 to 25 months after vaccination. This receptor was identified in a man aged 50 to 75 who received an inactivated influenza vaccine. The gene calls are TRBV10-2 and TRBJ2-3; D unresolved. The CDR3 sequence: CASSKTPDLPDTQYF. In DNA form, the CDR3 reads TGCGCCAGCAGTAAAACCCCGGACCTTCCAGATACGCAGTATTTT.